The TCR beta chain under discussion was sequenced for a study of blood T cell repertoires in COVID-19. The wider study: Acute and convalescent COVID-19 samples came from the United States, Italy and Spain.

Original data processing: Amplifying reference gene primers gave estimates of nucleated cell counts. TCRdb keeps only in-frame clones here, not all; method: immunoSEQ multiplex PCR. The V and J calls and the clone size are those of that table, but D and trimming were determined from the DNA. The table records approximately 350,000 clones, roughly 90% of them present only once. Seattle's enrolled individuals joined amid active infection and were then monitored longitudinally. Looked up from germline, CDR1 is SGHTA and CDR2 is FQGNSA. Trimming took off 0 bases at V and 6 bases at J, with 11 bases between the two ends. The length of the CDR3 is 14 residues.

Sequenced material: peripheral blood. The receptor comes from an older woman with COVID-19, enrolled during active disease. The rearrangement links TRBV7-2 to TRBJ1-2, with D maybe TRBD1 (6 bases). Written as DNA, the CDR3 is TGTGCCAGCAGCTTAGCGCAGGGGCGAGATGGCTACACCTTC. Its translation: CASSLAQGRDGYTF.